This entry lists 4 T cell receptor beta chains sequenced from one sample in a study of regulatory T cells in long-lasting Graves disease. Relying on iRepertoire HTBI primers and Arm-PCR of CDR3 regions, the team built TCR beta libraries. TCRdb re-derived calls from the multiplex PCR reads in MiXCR, one entry per CDR3 protein. The table has approximately 540,000 distinct CDR3 sequences, 12% seen once; the top ten hold over 7%. Time point meaning: newly diagnosed GD, antithyroid drugs for less than 3 months. PBMC RNA served as the TCR library source. The same data also contributed to another study, on T cells in Graves' hyperthyroidism and ophthalmopathy.

The source material was peripheral blood mononuclear cells (PBMCs), sampled at new diagnosis, from a patient treated with antithyroid drugs. These TCRs come from a woman aged 25-40 years with Graves disease.

This clonotype was seen at least ten times. The chain has TRBV7-3 and TRBJ2-1, with 10 bases aligning to TRBD2. The CDR3 contains 15 residues. Germline CDR1 is SGHTA and CDR2 is FQGTGA. The V gene end was trimmed by 5 bases and the J gene end by 2 bases; junction bases not matched to a gene: 3. The DNA of the CDR3 is TGTGCCAGCAGCAAGCTAGCGGGAGCCTACAATGAGCAGTTCTTC. This codes for CASSKLAGAYNEQFF.

This clonotype was counted a few times. This chain links TRBV27 with TRBJ2-3; no clear D. The V gene lost 4 bases and the J gene lost 7 bases, with 9 bases spanning the gap. The CDR3 is 12 residues long. The germline gives CDR1 MNHEY, CDR2 SMNVEV (reference sequence). CDR3 coding DNA: TGTGCCAGCAGTTCGGCTAAGAATACGCAGTATTTT. Translation: CASSSAKNTQYF.

This clonotype was detected ten times or more. The genes are TRBV24-1 and TRBJ2-1; TRBD2 matches at 9 bases. V dropped 6 bases and J dropped 0; count of bases not matched to a gene: 2. This CDR3 is 15 amino acids long. Germline V gene lookup returns CDR1 KGHDR and CDR2 SFDVKD. CDR3 sequence reads: CATSKAGGSYNEQFF. In DNA, the CDR3 is TGTGCCACCAGTAAAGCGGGAGGCTCCTACAATGAGCAGTTCTTC.

In this sample, this clonotype turned up many times. The chain employs TRBV11-3 and TRBJ2-3; 11 bases line up with TRBD2. This CDR3 is 16 amino acids long. Germline CDR1 and CDR2: SGHNT and YENEEA. J was trimmed by 4 bases and V by 6 bases; bases with no gene match: 9. The CDR3 is CASSRQVAGGPDTQYF. The DNA for the CDR3 is TGTGCCAGCAGTCGACAGGTAGCGGGAGGGCCAGATACGCAGTATTTT.